Following are 14 T cell receptor beta chains from one sample sequenced in a study of a mutant IDH1 vaccine in newly diagnosed glioma. Noted time point: week 35, safety follow-up. One vaccine dose held 300 ug of mutant IDH1 20-mer peptide and came with topical imiquimod. TCRdb's copy holds only in-frame clones and misses some; the assay was immunoSEQ multiplex PCR. Of 50,000 to 65,000 clones listed, roughly 90% are singletons. These receptors lack a known antigen. This specimen was PBMCs, taken from a glioma patient whose treatment included an IDH1 peptide vaccine. Receptor source: a man in his forties with glioma.

The gene calls are TRBV27 and TRBJ2-3; D ambiguous. Germline loops: CDR1 MNHEY, CDR2 SMNVEV (reference sequence). The CDR3 runs to 12 residues. The V gene lost 6 bases and the J gene lost 1 base, with 5 bases spanning the gap. CDR3 coding DNA: TGTGCCAGCAGGCGTGGCACAGATACGCAGTATTTT. Its translation is CASRRGTDTQYF.

This rearrangement joins TRBV5-1 to TRBJ1-2, with D maybe TRBD1 (5 bases). The V gene's germline CDR1 is SGHRS and CDR2 YFSETQ. The length of the CDR3 is 14 residues. The V end lost 6 bases, the J end lost 0 bases, and 12 bases lay between the germline ends. The CDR3 region is CASNSQGSNYGYTF. The CDR3 nucleotides are TGCGCCAGCAACTCTCAGGGTTCTAACTATGGCTACACCTTC.

The chain couples TRBV18 to TRBJ1-1; D is perhaps TRBD1 (5 bases). This CDR3 contains 15 residues. Germline V gene sequence: CDR1 KGHSH, CDR2 LQKENI. V lost 2 bases and J 5 bases, leaving 15 bases between the germline ends. This CDR3 is CASSPRTPLGTEAFF. CDR3 nucleotide sequence: TGTGCCAGCTCACCAAGGACACCCCTTGGAACTGAAGCTTTCTTT.

V is TRBV11-1 and J is TRBJ1-1, with D tentatively TRBD1 (5 bases). The V end was cut by 3 bases, the J end by 5 bases, with 13 bases between. The CDR3 has 14 residues. Per germline, CDR1 SGHAT and CDR2 FQDESV (reference sequence). The CDR3 reads CASSFRQGKTEAFF. In DNA, the CDR3 is TGTGCCAGCAGCTTCCGGCAGGGTAAAACTGAAGCTTTCTTT. The complete variable domain, with remaining parts taken from reference TRBV11-1 and TRBJ1-1, reads EAEVAQSPRYKITEKSQAVAFWCDPISGHATLYWYRQILGQGPELLVQFQDESVVDDSQLPKDRFSAERLKGVDSTLKIQPAELGDSAMYLCASSFRQGKTEAFFGQGTRLTVV.

The chain couples TRBV4-2 to TRBJ2-1, with 8 bases identical to TRBD2. The CDR3 runs 15 residues. Germline CDR1 and CDR2: LGHNA and YNFKEQ. The junction had 2 bases not matched to a gene; V was cut back by 4 bases and J by 0 bases. The CDR3 nucleotides read TGTGCCAGCAGCCCCCTAGCGGGCTCCTACAATGAGCAGTTCTTC. Translating it yields CASSPLAGSYNEQFF.

This clone was seen once. V gene TRBV5-6 combines with J gene TRBJ1-2, with a weak D call TRBD1 (5 bases). The CDR3 loop spans 16 amino acids. Looked up from germline, CDR1 is SGHDT and CDR2 is YYEEEE. The germline V and J ends were trimmed by 1 base and 4 bases, with 17 bases remaining between them. The DNA of the CDR3 is TGTGCCAGCAGCTTGTGGGGGACTGGGGCACCCTATGGCTACACCTTC. Encoded protein: CASSLWGTGAPYGYTF. Drawing the rest from reference TRBV5-6 and TRBJ1-2, the complete variable domain is DAGVTQSPTHLIKTRGQQVTLRCSPKSGHDTVSWYQQALGQGPQFIFQYYEEEERQRGNFPDRFSGHQFPNYSSELNVNALLLGDSALYLCASSLWGTGAPYGYTFGSGTRLTVV.

V is TRBV6-5 and J is TRBJ1-1, with D possibly being TRBD1 (5 bases). V gave up 6 bases and J gave up 1 base, with 15 bases separating them. The germline CDR1 and CDR2 sequences are MNHEY and SVGAGI. The CDR3 is made up of 15 amino acids. The CDR3 DNA reads TGTGCCAGCAGCCCTTCGGGACTCACGAACACTGAAGCTTTCTTT. Amino acids: CASSPSGLTNTEAFF.

V usage is TRBV6-1 and J usage is TRBJ1-4; no reliable D call. V was clipped by 2 bases and J by 8 bases, with 9 bases between them. From germline, CDR1 is MNHNS and CDR2 SASEGT. This CDR3 is 13 amino acids long. The CDR3 spells CASSEFRREKLFF. The CDR3 nucleotides are TGTGCCAGCAGTGAATTTAGGAGGGAAAAACTGTTTTTT.

The chain links TRBV10-2 to TRBJ1-5; 7 positions match TRBD1. The CDR3 extends over 15 amino acids. Germline V gene data show CDR1 as WSHSY and CDR2 as SAAADI. V shed 3 bases, J shed 6 bases, and the junction held 8 bases outside the gene matches. This CDR3 reads CASSENRGAGQPQHF. The CDR3 DNA reads TGCGCCAGCAGTGAAAACAGGGGCGCAGGTCAGCCCCAGCATTTT.

This rearrangement joins TRBV5-4 to TRBJ2-1; TRBD2 matches 12 bases. Germline CDR1 SGHNT, CDR2 YYREEE (reference sequence). CDR3 size: 14 residues. V lost 5 bases and J lost 10; bases outside the gene matches: 7. The CDR3 protein is CASSWTSGTGEQFF. Written as DNA, the CDR3 is TGTGCCAGCAGTTGGACTAGCGGGACGGGAGAGCAGTTCTTC.

The rearrangement links TRBV5-1 to TRBJ1-2; D is unclear. Germline V lookup: CDR1 SGHRS, CDR2 YFSETQ. The CDR3 is 12 amino acids. V was pared by 2 bases and J by 6 bases, with 8 bases between. The CDR3 nucleotides are TGCGCCAGCAGCTTCGACGTTGATGGCTACACCTTC. Its translation: CASSFDVDGYTF.

This sequence joins TRBV5-1 and TRBJ1-4; the match to TRBD1 covers 12 bases. The CDR3 loop spans 15 amino acids. V lost 2 bases, J lost 12 bases, and 8 bases stayed unmatched. CDR1 is SGHRS and CDR2 is YFSETQ in the germline V gene. Written as DNA, the CDR3 is TGCGCCAGCAGCTTAACCGGGACAGGGGGCGCGGAACTGTTTTTT. Its translation is CASSLTGTGGAELFF.

The DNA of the CDR3 is TGCGCCAGCAGCTCACAGGGGGCGCTAGGTGGAAACACCATATATTTT. This sequence encodes CASSSQGALGGNTIYF. V gene TRBV5-1 combines with J gene TRBJ1-3; 9 bases align to TRBD1. Germline lookup yields CDR1 SGHRS and CDR2 YFSETQ. The CDR3 runs to 16 residues. V shed 3 bases and J 3 bases; nucleotides not matched to a gene: 7.

V usage is TRBV10-3 and J usage is TRBJ2-7, with a possible D match to TRBD1 (6 bases). From germline, CDR1 is ENHRY and CDR2 SYGVKD. V lost 3 bases and J lost 5, with 14 bases in between. CDR3 size: 14 residues. CDR3 sequence reads: CAISDPSTGNEQYF. The CDR3 nucleotides read TGTGCCATCAGTGACCCCTCCACAGGGAACGAGCAGTACTTC.